This T cell receptor beta chain was recovered during a study of long-term antiretroviral therapy in people with HIV. Broader study findings: The clones with expansion before ART were dominant in the repertoire at all time points.

The V gene's germline CDR1 is ENHRY and CDR2 SYGVKD. V lost 3 bases to trimming and J lost 3 bases, with 11 bases between them. The CDR3 totals 14 residues. Researchers report immunoSEQ v3.0 was run at survey level. Repertoires were generated with immunoSEQ multiplex PCR, while TCRdb's copy carries only in-frame clones and drops some. Of about 29,000 clones in the sample, about 94% were seen once. With regard to this clone: Its target is not known.

This sample comprised unsorted PBMCs, obtained 6.2 years after starting antiretroviral therapy. J is TRBJ1-1 and V is TRBV10-3, with a possible D match to TRBD1 (5 bases). The sequence came from a man in his forties with HIV. The CDR3 DNA sequence: TGTGCCATCAGTGATCGGGGGTTGCACACTGAAGCTTTCTTT. Translated, it gives CAISDRGLHTEAFF.